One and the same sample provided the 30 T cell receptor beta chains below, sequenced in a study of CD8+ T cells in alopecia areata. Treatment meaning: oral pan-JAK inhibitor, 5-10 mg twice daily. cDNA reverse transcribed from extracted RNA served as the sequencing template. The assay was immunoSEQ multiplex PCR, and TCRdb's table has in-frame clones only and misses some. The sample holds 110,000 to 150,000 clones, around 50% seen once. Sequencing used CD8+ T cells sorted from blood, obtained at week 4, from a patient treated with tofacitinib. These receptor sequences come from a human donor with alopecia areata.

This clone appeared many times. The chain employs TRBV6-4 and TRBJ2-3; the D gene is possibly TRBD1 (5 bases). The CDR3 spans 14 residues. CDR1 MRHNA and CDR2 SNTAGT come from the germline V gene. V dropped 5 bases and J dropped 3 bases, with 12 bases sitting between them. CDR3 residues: CASSTGPETDTQYF. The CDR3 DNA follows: TGTGCCAGCAGTACAGGACCAGAAACAGATACGCAGTATTTT.

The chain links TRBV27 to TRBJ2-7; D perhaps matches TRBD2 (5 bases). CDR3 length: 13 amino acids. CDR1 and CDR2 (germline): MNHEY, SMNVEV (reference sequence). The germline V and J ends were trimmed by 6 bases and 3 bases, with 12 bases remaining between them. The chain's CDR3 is CASRGTGNYEQYF. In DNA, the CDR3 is TGTGCCAGCAGGGGAACGGGAAACTACGAGCAGTACTTC.

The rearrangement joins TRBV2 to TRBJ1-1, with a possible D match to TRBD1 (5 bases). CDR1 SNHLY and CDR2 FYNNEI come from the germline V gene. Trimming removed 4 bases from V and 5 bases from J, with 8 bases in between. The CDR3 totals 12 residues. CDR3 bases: TGTGCCAGCAGTGGGGGCCGGACTGAAGCTTTCTTT. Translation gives CASSGGRTEAFF. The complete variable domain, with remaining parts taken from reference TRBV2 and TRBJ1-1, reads EPEVTQTPSHQVTQMGQEVILRCVPISNHLYFYWYRQILGQKVEFLVSFYNNEISEKSEIFDDQFSVERPDGSNFTLKIRSTKLEDSAMYFCASSGGRTEAFFGQGTRLTVV.

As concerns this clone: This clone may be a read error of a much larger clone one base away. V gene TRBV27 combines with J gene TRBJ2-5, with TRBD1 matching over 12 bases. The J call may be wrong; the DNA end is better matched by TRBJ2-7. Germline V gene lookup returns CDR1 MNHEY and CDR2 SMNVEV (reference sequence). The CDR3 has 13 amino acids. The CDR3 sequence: CASSWDRGHEQYF. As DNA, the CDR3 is TGTGCCAGCAGTTGGGACAGGGGGCACGAGCAGTACTTC.

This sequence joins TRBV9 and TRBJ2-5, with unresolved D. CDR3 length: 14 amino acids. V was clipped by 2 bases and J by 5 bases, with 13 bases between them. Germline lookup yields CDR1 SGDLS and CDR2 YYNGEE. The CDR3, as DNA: TGTGCCAGCAGCGTTGGGGATCTCGGGGAGACCCAGTACTTC. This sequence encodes CASSVGDLGETQYF.

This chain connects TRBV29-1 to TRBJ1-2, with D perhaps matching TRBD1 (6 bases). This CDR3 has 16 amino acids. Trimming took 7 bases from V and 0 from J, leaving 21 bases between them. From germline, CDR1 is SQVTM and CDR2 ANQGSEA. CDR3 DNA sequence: TGCAGCGCGTTGTCCCTATCTGGGGGCACTAACTATGGCTACACCTTC. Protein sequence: CSALSLSGGTNYGYTF.

CDR3 loop: CSVDSGQPFSYEQYF. Written as DNA, the CDR3 is TGCAGCGTTGATAGTGGGCAACCATTCTCCTACGAGCAGTACTTC. The rearrangement uses TRBV29-1 and TRBJ2-7; no definite D call. Looked up from germline, CDR1 is SQVTM and CDR2 is ANQGSEA. V lost 3 bases to trimming and J lost 0 bases, with 15 bases between them. The CDR3 sequence is 15 residues long.

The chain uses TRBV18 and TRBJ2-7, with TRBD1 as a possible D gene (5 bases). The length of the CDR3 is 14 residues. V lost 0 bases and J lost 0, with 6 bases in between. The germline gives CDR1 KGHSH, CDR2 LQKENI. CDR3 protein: CASSPPGHSYEQYF. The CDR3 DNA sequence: TGTGCCAGCTCACCACCTGGACACTCCTACGAGCAGTACTTC.

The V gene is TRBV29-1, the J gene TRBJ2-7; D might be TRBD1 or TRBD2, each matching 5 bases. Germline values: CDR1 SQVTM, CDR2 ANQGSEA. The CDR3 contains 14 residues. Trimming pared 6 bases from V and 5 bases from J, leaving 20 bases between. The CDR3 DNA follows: TGCAGCGTCCCTAGGGACGGGGCCGGGGACGAGCAGTACTTC. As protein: CSVPRDGAGDEQYF.

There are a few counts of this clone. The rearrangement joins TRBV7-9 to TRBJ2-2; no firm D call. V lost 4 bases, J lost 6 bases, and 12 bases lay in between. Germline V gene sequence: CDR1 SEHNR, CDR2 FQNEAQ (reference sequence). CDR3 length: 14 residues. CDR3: CASSSGGRAGELFF. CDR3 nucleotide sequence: TGTGCCAGCAGCTCGGGTGGTCGGGCCGGGGAGCTGTTTTTT.

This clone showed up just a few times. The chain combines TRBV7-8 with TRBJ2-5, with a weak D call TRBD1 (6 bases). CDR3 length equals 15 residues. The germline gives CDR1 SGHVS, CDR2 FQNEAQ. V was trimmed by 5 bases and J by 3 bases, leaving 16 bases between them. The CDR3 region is CASSANRAGKETQYF. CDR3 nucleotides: TGTGCCAGCAGCGCCAACAGGGCTGGGAAAGAGACCCAGTACTTC.

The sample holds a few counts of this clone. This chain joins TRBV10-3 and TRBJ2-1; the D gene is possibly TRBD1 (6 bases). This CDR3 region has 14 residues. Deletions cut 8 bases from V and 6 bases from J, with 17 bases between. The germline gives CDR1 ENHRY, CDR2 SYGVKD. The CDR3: CAILAQGTLNEQFF. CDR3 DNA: TGTGCCATCCTAGCTCAGGGGACACTCAATGAGCAGTTCTTC.

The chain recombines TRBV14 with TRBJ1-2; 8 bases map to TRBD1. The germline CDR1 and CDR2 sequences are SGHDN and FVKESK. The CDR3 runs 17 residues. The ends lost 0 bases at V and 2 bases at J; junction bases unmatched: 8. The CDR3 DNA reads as TGTGCCAGCAGCCAAGATCTTGGGGACAGGTCAAACTATGGCTACACCTTC. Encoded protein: CASSQDLGDRSNYGYTF. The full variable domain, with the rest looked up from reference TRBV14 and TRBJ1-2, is EAGVTQFPSHSVIEKGQTVTLRCDPISGHDNLYWYRRVMGKEIKFLLHFVKESKQDESGMPNNRFLAERTGGTYSTLKVQPAELEDSGVYFCASSQDLGDRSNYGYTFGSGTRLTVV.

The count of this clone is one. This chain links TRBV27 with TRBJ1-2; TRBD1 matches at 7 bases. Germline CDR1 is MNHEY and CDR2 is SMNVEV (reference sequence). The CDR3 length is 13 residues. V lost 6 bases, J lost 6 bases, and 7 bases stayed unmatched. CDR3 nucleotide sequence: TGTGCCAGCAGCGCCAGGGGGGAGGATGGCTACACCTTC. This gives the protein CASSARGEDGYTF.

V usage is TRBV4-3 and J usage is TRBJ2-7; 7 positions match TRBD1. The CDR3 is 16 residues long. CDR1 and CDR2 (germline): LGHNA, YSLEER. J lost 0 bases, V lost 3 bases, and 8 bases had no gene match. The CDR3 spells CASSQATGESSYEQYF. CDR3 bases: TGCGCCAGCAGCCAGGCTACAGGGGAGAGCTCCTACGAGCAGTACTTC.

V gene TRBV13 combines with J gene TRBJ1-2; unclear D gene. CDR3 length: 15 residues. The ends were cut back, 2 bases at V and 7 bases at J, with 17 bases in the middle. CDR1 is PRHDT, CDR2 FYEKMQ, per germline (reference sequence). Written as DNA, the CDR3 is TGTGCCAGCAGCTTAAATGGGATGCATCGACGTGGCTACACCTTC. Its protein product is CASSLNGMHRRGYTF.

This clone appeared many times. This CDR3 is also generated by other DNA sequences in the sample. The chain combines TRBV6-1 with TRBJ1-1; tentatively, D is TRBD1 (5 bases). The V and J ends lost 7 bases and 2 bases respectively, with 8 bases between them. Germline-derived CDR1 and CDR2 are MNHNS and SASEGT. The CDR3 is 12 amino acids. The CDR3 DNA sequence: TGTGCCAGCAATCAGGGTAACACTGAAGCTTTCTTT. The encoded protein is CASNQGNTEAFF.

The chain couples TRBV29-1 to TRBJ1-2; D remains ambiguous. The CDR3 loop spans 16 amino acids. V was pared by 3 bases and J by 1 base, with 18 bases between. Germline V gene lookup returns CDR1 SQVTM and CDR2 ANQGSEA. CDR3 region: CSVDEEGRGVNYGYTF. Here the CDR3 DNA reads TGCAGCGTTGACGAAGAAGGGAGAGGAGTTAACTATGGCTACACCTTC.

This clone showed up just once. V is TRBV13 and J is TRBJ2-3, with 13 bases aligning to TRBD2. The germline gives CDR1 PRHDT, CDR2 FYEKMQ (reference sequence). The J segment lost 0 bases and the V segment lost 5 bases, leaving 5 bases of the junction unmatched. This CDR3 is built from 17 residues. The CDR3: CASSPGTSGTSTDTQYF. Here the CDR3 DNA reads TGTGCCAGCAGCCCGGGGACTAGCGGGACTAGCACAGATACGCAGTATTTT.

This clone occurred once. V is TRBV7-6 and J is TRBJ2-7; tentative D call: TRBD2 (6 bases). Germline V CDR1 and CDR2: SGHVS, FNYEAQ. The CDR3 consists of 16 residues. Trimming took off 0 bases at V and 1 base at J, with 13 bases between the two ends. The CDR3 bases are TGTGCCAGCAGCTTAGCAACCGGGGGTAGTTCCTACGAGCAGTACTTC. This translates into CASSLATGGSSYEQYF.

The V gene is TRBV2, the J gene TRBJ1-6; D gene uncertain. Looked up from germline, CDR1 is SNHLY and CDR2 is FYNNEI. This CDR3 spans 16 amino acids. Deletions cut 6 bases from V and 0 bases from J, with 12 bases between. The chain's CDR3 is CASRDLQSSYNSPLHF. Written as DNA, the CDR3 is TGTGCCAGCAGAGATCTACAGAGCTCCTATAATTCACCCCTCCACTTT.

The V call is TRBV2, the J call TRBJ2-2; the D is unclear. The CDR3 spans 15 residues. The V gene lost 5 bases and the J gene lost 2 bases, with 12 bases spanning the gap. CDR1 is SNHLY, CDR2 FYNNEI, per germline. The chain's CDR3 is CASSTRTDNTGELFF. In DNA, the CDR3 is TGTGCCAGCAGTACACGGACGGATAACACCGGGGAGCTGTTTTTT.

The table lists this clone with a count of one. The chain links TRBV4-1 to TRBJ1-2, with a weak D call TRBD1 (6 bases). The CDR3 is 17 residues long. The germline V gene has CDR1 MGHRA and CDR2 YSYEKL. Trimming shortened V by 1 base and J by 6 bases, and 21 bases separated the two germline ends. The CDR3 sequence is CASSQAPPGAEFDGYTF. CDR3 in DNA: TGCGCCAGCAGCCAAGCGCCTCCGGGGGCGGAGTTCGATGGCTACACCTTC.

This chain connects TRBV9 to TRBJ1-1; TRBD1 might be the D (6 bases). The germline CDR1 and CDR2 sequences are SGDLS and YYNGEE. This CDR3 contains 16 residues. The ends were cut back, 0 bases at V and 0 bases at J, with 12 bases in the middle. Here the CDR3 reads CASSVGTGQLNTEAFF. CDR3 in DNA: TGTGCCAGCAGCGTAGGAACGGGACAACTGAACACTGAAGCTTTCTTT.

CDR3 sequence (DNA): TGTGCCAGCAGCCCTACCGGGACTAGGGGCTACGAGCAGTACTTC. The encoded protein is CASSPTGTRGYEQYF. The V and J genes are TRBV13 and TRBJ2-7; 8 bases are shared with TRBD2. This CDR3 is 15 amino acids long. V dropped 5 bases and J dropped 3; count of bases not matched to a gene: 9. Germline V gives CDR1 PRHDT, CDR2 FYEKMQ (reference sequence).

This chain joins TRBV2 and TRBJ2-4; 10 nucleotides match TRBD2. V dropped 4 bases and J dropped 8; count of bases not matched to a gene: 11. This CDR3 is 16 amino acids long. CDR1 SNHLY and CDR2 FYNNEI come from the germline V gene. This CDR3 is CASSGGTSGNEDIQYF. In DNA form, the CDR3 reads TGTGCCAGCAGTGGCGGTACTAGCGGGAATGAGGACATTCAGTACTTC.

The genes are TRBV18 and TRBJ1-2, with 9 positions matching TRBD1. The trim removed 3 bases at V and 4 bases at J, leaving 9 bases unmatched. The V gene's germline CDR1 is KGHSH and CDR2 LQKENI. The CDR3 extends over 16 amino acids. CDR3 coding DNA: TGTGCCAGCTCACCTTTTACAGGGGGCGTCAGCTATGGCTACACCTTC. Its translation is CASSPFTGGVSYGYTF. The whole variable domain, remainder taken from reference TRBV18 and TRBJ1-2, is NAGVMQNPRHLVRRRGQEARLRCSPMKGHSHVYWYRQLPEEGLKFMVYLQKENIIDESGMPKERFSAEFPKEGPSILRIQQVVRGDSAAYFCASSPFTGGVSYGYTFGSGTRLTVV.

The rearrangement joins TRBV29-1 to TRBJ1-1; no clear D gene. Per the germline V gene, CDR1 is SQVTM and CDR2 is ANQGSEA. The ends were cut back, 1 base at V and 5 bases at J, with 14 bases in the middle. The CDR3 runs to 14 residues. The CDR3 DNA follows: TGCAGCGTTGAAGGGAGGCTTGGGGTTACTGAAGCTTTCTTT. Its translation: CSVEGRLGVTEAFF. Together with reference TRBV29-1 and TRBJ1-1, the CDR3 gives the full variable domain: SAVISQKPSRDICQRGTSLTIQCQVDSQVTMMFWYRQQPGQSLTLIATANQGSEATYESGFVIDKFPISRPNLTFSTLTVSNMSPEDSSIYLCSVEGRLGVTEAFFGQGTRLTVV.

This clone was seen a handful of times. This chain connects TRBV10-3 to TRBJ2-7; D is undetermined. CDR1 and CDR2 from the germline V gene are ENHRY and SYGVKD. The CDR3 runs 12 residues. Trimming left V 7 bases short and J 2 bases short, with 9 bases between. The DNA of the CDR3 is TGTGCCATCACGAGTGACCCCTACGAGCAGTACTTC. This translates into CAITSDPYEQYF.

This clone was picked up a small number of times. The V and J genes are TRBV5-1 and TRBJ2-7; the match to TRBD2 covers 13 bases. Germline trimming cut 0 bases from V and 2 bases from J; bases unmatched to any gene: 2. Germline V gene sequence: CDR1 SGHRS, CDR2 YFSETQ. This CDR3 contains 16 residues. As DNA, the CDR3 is TGCGCCAGCAGCTTGGCTGGGACTAGCGGGGCCTACGAGCAGTACTTC. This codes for CASSLAGTSGAYEQYF. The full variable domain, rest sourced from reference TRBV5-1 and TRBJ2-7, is KAGVTQTPRYLIKTRGQQVTLSCSPISGHRSVSWYQQTPGQGLQFLFEYFSETQRNKGNFPGRFSGRQFSNSRSEMNVSTLELGDSALYLCASSLAGTSGAYEQYFGPGTRLTVT.